These T cell receptor beta chains were read from a single sample in a study of regulatory T cells in long-lasting Graves disease. TCRdb reprocessed the multiplex PCR reads with MiXCR, giving one entry per CDR3 protein. Altogether around 330,000 distinct CDR3 sequences are present, 15% to 20% being singletons, with the ten largest covering about 40%. The source was peripheral blood mononuclear cells (PBMCs), collected at new diagnosis, from a patient treated with antithyroid drugs. Receptors were obtained from a female donor with Graves disease. Both conserved end residues are part of each CDR3. D genes are given only for firm matches. Size values are once, few and many counts, or a class for expanded clones, and some rows have none.

v_call	d_call	j_call	clone_size	cdr3_aa	cdr3_nt
TRBV28	NA	TRBJ2-7	many	CASSAGWEQYF	TGTGCCAGCTCCGCGGGATGGGAGCAGTACTTC
TRBV7-9	TRBD2	TRBJ2-5	few	CASSSWGTGGLAGTLYQETQYF	TGTGCCAGCAGCTCCTGGGGGACAGGGGGACTAGCGGGAACTTTGTACCAAGAGACCCAGTACTTC
TRBV5-4	TRBD2	TRBJ2-3	few	CASSPHWPGLASTDTQYF	TGTGCCAGCAGCCCACACTGGCCGGGACTAGCTTCCACAGATACGCAGTATTTT
TRBV2	TRBD1	TRBJ2-7	NA	CASSDRGLSYEQYF	TGTGCCAGCAGTGACAGGGGGCTTTCCTACGAGCAGTACTTC
TRBV28	NA	TRBJ1-1	few	CASSPSRSWNLMNTEAFF	TGTGCCAGCAGCCCAAGCAGATCGTGGAACCTCATGAACACTGAAGCTTTCTTT
TRBV2	TRBD2	TRBJ2-1	many	CASSALAGGYEQFF	TGTGCCAGCAGTGCTCTAGCGGGAGGCTATGAGCAGTTCTTC
TRBV7-9	NA	TRBJ2-1	many	CASSLRRGTNNEQFF	TGTGCCAGCAGCTTAAGGCGGGGGACAAACAATGAGCAGTTCTTC
TRBV2	NA	TRBJ2-7	many	CARRQDRSYEQYF	TGTGCCAGGAGGCAAGATAGGTCCTACGAGCAGTACTTC
TRBV10-3	NA	TRBJ1-1	NA	CAISDAGVSNTEAFF	TGTGCCATCAGTGACGCTGGGGTCTCGAACACTGAAGCTTTCTTT
TRBV19	TRBD1	TRBJ2-7	NA	CASSDRDEQYF	TGTGCCAGTAGTGACAGGGACGAGCAGTACTTC
TRBV11-3	NA	TRBJ1-1	few	CASSPLGRDNAEAFF	TGTGCCAGCAGCCCCTTGGGCCGCGATAACGCTGAAGCTTTCTTT
TRBV19	NA	TRBJ2-5	few	CATSQGSGDQYF	TGTGCCACCTCACAGGGCTCCGGGGACCAGTACTTC
TRBV2	NA	TRBJ1-3	NA	CASSKRTVGNTIYF	TGTGCCAGCAGTAAAAGGACGGTTGGAAACACCATATATTTT
TRBV7-9	NA	TRBJ1-1	many	CASSYHLGQGRETEAFF	TGTGCCAGCAGCTACCACCTAGGGCAGGGGCGAGAGACTGAAGCTTTCTTT
TRBV11-3	TRBD1	TRBJ1-3	few	CASRFSGTGGFGNTIYF	TGTGCCAGCAGATTCTCCGGGACAGGCGGTTTTGGAAACACCATATATTTT
TRBV6-2/TRBV6-3	TRBD2	TRBJ2-5	NA	CASSFPGTSGGETQYF	TGTGCCAGCAGTTTCCCCGGGACTAGCGGGGGGGAGACCCAGTACTTC
TRBV5-6	NA	TRBJ2-1	many	CASSLVWNEQFF	TGTGCCAGCAGCTTGGTATGGAATGAGCAGTTCTTC
TRBV7-2	NA	TRBJ1-1	few	CASSHLEGRATEAFF	TGTGCCAGCAGCCACCTGGAGGGGCGTGCAACTGAAGCTTTCTTT
TRBV10-3	NA	TRBJ1-5	once	CAISESVNQPQHF	TGTGCCATCAGTGAGTCGGTAAATCAGCCCCAGCATTTT
TRBV7-7	NA	TRBJ2-1	NA	CASSFLPGPYNEQFF	TGTGCTAGCAGCTTTCTGCCCGGACCCTACAATGAGCAGTTCTTC
TRBV7-8	TRBD2	TRBJ2-2	many	CASSLEETSGANTGELFF	TGTGCCAGCAGCTTAGAGGAAACTAGCGGGGCGAACACCGGGGAGCTGTTTTTT
TRBV6-1	TRBD2	TRBJ2-1	many	CASSEAAGGSSYNEQFF	TGTGCCAGCAGTGAAGCGGCCGGCGGGAGCTCCTACAATGAGCAGTTCTTC
TRBV6-1	TRBD1	TRBJ1-5	many	CASRDRSGTESNQPQHF	TGTGCCAGCAGAGATAGGTCGGGGACAGAGAGCAATCAGCCCCAGCATTTT
TRBV28	NA	TRBJ1-2	NA	CASSPDANYGYTF	TGTGCCAGCAGCCCGGACGCTAACTATGGCTACACCTTC
TRBV7-2	NA	TRBJ1-4	few	CASSLVVGIATNEKLFF	TGTGCCAGCAGCTTAGTGGTGGGAATTGCAACTAATGAAAAACTGTTTTTT
TRBV29-1	NA	TRBJ2-3	many	CSVRGGSTDTQYF	TGCAGCGTTCGTGGGGGCAGCACAGATACGCAGTATTTT
TRBV3-1	TRBD2	TRBJ2-7	many	CASSQVGTSGTEQYF	TGTGCCAGCAGCCAAGTCGGGACTAGCGGGACGGAGCAGTACTTC
TRBV24-1	NA	TRBJ1-6	few	CATSEPGHEYNSPLHF	TGTGCCACCAGTGAACCCGGACACGAGTATAATTCACCCCTCCACTTT
TRBV6-2/TRBV6-3	TRBD1	TRBJ1-1	many	CASNPSGGGVEAFF	TGTGCCAGCAATCCCTCAGGGGGAGGGGTGGAAGCTTTCTTT
TRBV28	NA	TRBJ1-4	many	CASSFGSSSEKLFF	TGTGCCAGCAGTTTCGGGTCATCCAGTGAAAAACTGTTTTTT
TRBV12-3/TRBV12-4	TRBD2	TRBJ2-1	many	CASSRRLLAGVYNEQFF	TGTGCCAGCAGCCGTCGGTTACTAGCGGGAGTTTACAATGAGCAGTTCTTC
TRBV10-3	NA	TRBJ1-1	many	CAISEHREEAEAFF	TGTGCCATCAGTGAACACAGGGAAGAGGCTGAAGCTTTCTTT
TRBV6-5	TRBD2	TRBJ2-5	NA	CASRYRTSGKETQYF	TGTGCCAGCAGATACCGGACTAGCGGAAAAGAGACCCAGTACTTC
TRBV29-1	NA	TRBJ1-4	NA	CSVGPQASVGKLFF	TGCAGCGTCGGACCACAGGCTTCGGTCGGAAAACTGTTTTTT
TRBV9	NA	TRBJ1-3	many	CASSVGGGQLSGNTIYF	TGTGCCAGCAGCGTAGGTGGAGGCCAACTTTCTGGAAACACCATATATTTT
TRBV29-1	NA	TRBJ2-2	many	CSVPVVPFDIPPNTGELFF	TGCAGCGTTCCCGTTGTGCCATTCGACATCCCGCCGAACACCGGGGAGCTGTTTTTT
TRBV12-3/TRBV12-4	NA	TRBJ2-7	many	CASSLELEGYEQYF	TGTGCCAGCAGTTTGGAACTAGAGGGCTACGAGCAGTACTTC
TRBV27	TRBD2	TRBJ2-2	many	CASTKRLAGAGTNTGELFF	TGTGCCAGCACCAAACGACTAGCGGGAGCGGGTACGAACACCGGGGAGCTGTTTTTT
TRBV6-5	NA	TRBJ1-1	many	CASSFGDLNTEAFF	TGTGCCAGCAGTTTCGGCGACCTGAACACTGAAGCTTTCTTT
TRBV20-1	NA	TRBJ2-3	NA	CSAIFGTQDTDTQYF	TGCAGTGCTATCTTCGGGACGCAGGACACAGATACGCAGTATTTT
TRBV9	NA	TRBJ2-7	few	CASSVGSGTGTYEQYF	TGTGCCAGCAGCGTAGGTTCCGGGACGGGCACCTACGAGCAGTACTTC
TRBV7-8	NA	TRBJ2-1	few	CASSPKGWGSYNEQFF	TGTGCCAGCAGCCCCAAAGGGTGGGGTTCATACAATGAGCAGTTCTTC